This T cell receptor (beta chain) derives from a study of OX40 agonist ivuxolimab in advanced cancers. The wider study: Ivuxolimab, which is an agonistic anti-OX40 (CD134) antibody, was administered to the patients. Dose-escalation patients suffered from hepatocellular carcinoma, melanoma, renal cell or head and neck cancer. Notes on the study in general: Low normalized T-cell clonal expansion was additionally recorded for some nonresponders.

This clone has a single count. The antigen is undetermined. Patients were ineligible given autoimmune disease history or systemic immunosuppression. Sequencing was performed with immunoSEQ multiplex PCR; in TCRdb, only in-frame clones are kept and a portion is missing. This table holds tens of thousands of clones, 80% to 95% found once. The sample consisted of CD4+ or CD8+ T cells sorted from blood, taken in a trial of the OX40 agonist ivuxolimab. The sequence came from an adult with an advanced solid tumor such as melanoma, head and neck, liver or kidney cancer.

The CDR3: CASSLTLTGWDYNEQFF. Here the CDR3 DNA reads TGTGCCAGCAGCCTGACATTGACAGGGTGGGACTACAATGAGCAGTTCTTC. The chain links TRBV11-2 to TRBJ2-1; 7 nucleotides match TRBD1. The CDR3 sequence is 17 residues long. Trimming at V came to 5 bases and at J to 3 bases, leaving 13 bases not matched to a gene. Germline V gene lookup returns CDR1 SGHAT and CDR2 FQNNGV.